This TCR beta chain was retrieved from a study of cytomegalovirus exposure and HLA in healthy donors. Study-level results: Investigators reported 150 to 200 TCR beta chains as tied to cytomegalovirus. A few chains tied to CMV proved CMV antigen-specific in vitro.

Regarding this clone: Its antigen is not identified.

The germline V gene has CDR1 MNHNY and CDR2 SVGAGI (reference sequence). The V and J ends lost 5 bases and 4 bases, in that order; junction bases with no gene match: 10. The length of the CDR3 is 15 residues. Vbeta (60) and Jbeta (13) primers were used in the PCR. Methods used by the authors: In a later analysis, roughly 86 million unique TCR beta chains included roughly 11 million shared by two or more donors. Data came from immunoSEQ multiplex PCR; TCRdb stores just in-frame clones and leaves some out. Clone size and V and J calls were adopted from that table, with D and trimming inferred from the DNA. The sample includes about 160,000 clones, under 90% of them seen just once.

The TCR sequence derives from a young man in good health and CMV-seronegative. The chain is built from TRBV6-6 and TRBJ2-5; 7 bases map to TRBD2. The sample consisted of PBMCs. CDR3 sequence: CASSEGGAGGETQYF. The CDR3, as DNA: TGTGCCAGCAGTGAGGGAGGGGCCGGGGGAGAGACCCAGTACTTC.